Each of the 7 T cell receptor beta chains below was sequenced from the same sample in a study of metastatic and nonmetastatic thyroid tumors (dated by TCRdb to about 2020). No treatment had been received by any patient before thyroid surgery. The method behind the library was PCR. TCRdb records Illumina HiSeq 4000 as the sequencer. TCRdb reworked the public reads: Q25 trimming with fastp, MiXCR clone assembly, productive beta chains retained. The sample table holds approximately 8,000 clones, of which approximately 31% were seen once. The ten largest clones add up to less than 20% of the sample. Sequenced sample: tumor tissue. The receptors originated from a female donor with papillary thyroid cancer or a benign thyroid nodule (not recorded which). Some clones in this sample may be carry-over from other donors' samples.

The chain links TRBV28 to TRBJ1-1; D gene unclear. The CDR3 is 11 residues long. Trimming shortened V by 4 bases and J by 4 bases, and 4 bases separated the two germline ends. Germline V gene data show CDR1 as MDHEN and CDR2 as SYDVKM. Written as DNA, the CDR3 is TGTGCCAGCAGTTCCTTCACTGAAGCTTTCTTT. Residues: CASSSFTEAFF.

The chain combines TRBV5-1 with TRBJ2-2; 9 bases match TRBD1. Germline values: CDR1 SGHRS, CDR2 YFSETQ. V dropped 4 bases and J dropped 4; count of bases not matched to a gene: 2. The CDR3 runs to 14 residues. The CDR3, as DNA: TGCGCCAGCAGCAAGACAGGGGGCACCGGGGAGCTGTTTTTT. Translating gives CASSKTGGTGELFF.

The chain's CDR3 is CSATRDGVYEQYF. The CDR3 DNA reads TGCAGTGCTACCCGGGACGGGGTCTACGAGCAGTACTTC. This chain connects TRBV20-1 to TRBJ2-7; D is tentatively TRBD1 or TRBD2 (5 bases each). Germline V CDR1 and CDR2: DFQATT, SNEGSKA (reference sequence). The CDR3 length is 13 residues. V lost 4 bases, J lost 3 bases, and 13 bases lay in between.

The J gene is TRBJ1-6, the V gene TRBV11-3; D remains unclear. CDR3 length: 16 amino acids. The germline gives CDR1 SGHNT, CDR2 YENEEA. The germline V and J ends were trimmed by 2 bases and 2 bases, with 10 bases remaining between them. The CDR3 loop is CASSLRVATYNSPLHF. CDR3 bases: TGTGCCAGCAGCTTAAGGGTAGCGACCTATAATTCACCCCTCCACTTT.

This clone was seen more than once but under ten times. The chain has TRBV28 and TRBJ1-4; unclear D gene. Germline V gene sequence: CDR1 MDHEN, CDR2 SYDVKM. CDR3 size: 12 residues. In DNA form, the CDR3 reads TGTGCTTCGGGGTCTGCTAATGAAAAACTGTTTTTT. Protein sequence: CASGSANEKLFF.

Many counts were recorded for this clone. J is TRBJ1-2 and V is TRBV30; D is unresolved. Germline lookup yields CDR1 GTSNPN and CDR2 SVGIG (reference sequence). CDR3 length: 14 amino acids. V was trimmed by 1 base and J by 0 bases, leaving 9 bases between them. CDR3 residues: CAWSGSPSNYGYTF. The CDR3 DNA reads TGTGCCTGGAGTGGAAGCCCTTCTAACTATGGCTACACCTTC.

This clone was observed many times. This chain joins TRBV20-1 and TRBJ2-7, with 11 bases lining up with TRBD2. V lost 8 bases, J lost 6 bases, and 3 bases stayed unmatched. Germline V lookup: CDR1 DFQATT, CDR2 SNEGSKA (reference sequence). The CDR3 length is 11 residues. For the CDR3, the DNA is TGCAGTTTAGCGGGAGGGACCGAGCAGTACTTC. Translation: CSLAGGTEQYF.